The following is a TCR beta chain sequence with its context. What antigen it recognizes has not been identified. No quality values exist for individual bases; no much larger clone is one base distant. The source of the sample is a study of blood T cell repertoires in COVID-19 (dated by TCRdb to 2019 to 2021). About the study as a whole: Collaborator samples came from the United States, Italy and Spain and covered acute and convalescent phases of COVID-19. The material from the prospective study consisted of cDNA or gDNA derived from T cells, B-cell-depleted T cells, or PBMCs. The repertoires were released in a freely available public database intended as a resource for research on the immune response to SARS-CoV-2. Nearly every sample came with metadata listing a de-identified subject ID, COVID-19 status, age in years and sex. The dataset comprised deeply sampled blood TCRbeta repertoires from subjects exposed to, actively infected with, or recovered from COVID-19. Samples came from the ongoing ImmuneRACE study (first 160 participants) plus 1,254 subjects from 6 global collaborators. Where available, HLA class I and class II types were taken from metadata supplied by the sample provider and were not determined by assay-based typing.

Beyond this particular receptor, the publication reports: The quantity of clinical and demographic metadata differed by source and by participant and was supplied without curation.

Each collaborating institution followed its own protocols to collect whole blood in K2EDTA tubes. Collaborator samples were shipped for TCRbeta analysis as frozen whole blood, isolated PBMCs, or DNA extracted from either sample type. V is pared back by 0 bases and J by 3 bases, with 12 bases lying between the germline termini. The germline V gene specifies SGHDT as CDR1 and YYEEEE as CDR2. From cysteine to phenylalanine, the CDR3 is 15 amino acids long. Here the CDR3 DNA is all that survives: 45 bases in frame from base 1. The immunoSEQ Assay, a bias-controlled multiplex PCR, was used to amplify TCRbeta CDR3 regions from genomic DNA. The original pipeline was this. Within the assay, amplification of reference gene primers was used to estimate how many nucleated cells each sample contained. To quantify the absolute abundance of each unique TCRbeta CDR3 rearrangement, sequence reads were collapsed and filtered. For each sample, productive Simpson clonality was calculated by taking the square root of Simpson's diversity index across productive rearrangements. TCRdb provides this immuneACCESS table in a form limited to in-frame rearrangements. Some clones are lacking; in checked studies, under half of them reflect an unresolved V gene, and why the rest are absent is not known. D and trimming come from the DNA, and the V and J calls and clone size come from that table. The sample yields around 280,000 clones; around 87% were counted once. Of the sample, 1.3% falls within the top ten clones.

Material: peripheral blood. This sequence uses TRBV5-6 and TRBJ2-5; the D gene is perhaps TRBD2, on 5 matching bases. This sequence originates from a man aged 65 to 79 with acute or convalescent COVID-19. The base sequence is TGTGCCAGCAGCTTGGGGACTTCAATCGAAGAGACCCAGTACTTC. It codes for CASSLGTSIEETQYF.